Each of the 29 T cell receptor beta chains below was sequenced from the same sample in a study of CD4+ T cells in melanoma. Assay used: immunoSEQ multiplex PCR; TCRdb lists only in-frame clones, some missing. The sample carries some 110,000 clones, about 90% recorded once. The specimen sequenced was peripheral blood. The receptors stem from a human donor with melanoma.

The chain carries TRBV5-1 and TRBJ2-2; 7 bases match TRBD1. The germline V gene has CDR1 SGHRS and CDR2 YFSETQ. After removal of 1 base from V and 5 bases from J, the junction contained 5 bases not matched to a gene. This CDR3 is built from 15 residues. The CDR3 region has the DNA TGCGCCAGCAGCTTGTTACAGGGGATGACCGGGGAGCTGTTTTTT. Encoded protein: CASSLLQGMTGELFF.

The V and J genes are TRBV10-3 and TRBJ2-5, with 8 bases lining up with TRBD1. This CDR3 has 17 residues. The germline gives CDR1 ENHRY, CDR2 SYGVKD. V trimming: 4 bases; J trimming: 7 bases; junction bases outside the gene matches: 17. CDR3 region: CAISGTGYGEAGVTQYF. CDR3 bases: TGTGCCATCAGTGGGACAGGGTATGGCGAGGCAGGAGTGACCCAGTACTTC.

The genes are TRBV11-3 and TRBJ2-1, with D tentatively TRBD1 (6 bases). Germline V gene lookup returns CDR1 SGHNT and CDR2 YENEEA. V gave up 2 bases and J gave up 4 bases, with 9 bases separating them. CDR3 size: 14 residues. The CDR3 region is CASSLRGTYNEQFF. As DNA, the CDR3 is TGTGCCAGCAGCTTAAGAGGGACATACAATGAGCAGTTCTTC.

CDR3 loop: CASSLGGLMAYEQYF. The DNA for the CDR3 is TGTGCCAGCAGCTTAGGGGGGCTGATGGCCTACGAGCAGTACTTC. The J gene is TRBJ2-7, the V gene TRBV7-2; a weak D match, TRBD1 (6 bases). The V and J ends lost 1 base and 2 bases respectively, with 12 bases between them. Per the germline V gene, CDR1 is SGHTA and CDR2 is FQGNSA. The CDR3 is made up of 15 amino acids.

The chain is built from TRBV18 and TRBJ2-7; 9 nucleotides line up with TRBD1. Per the germline V gene, CDR1 is KGHSH and CDR2 is LQKENI. This CDR3 comprises 16 residues. V lost 5 bases to trimming and J lost 3 bases; unmatched junction nucleotides: 11. For the CDR3, the DNA is TGTGCCAGCTCAACGATTACAGGGGGCCAAAGCTACGAGCAGTACTTC. This translates into CASSTITGGQSYEQYF.

The V gene is TRBV21-1, the J gene TRBJ1-5. TRBV21-1 constitutes a pseudogene. The CDR3 is made up of 15 amino acids. The CDR3: CASPPRTYSNQPQHF. CDR3 nucleotide sequence: TGTGCCAGCCCCCCCCGTACCTATAGCAATCAGCCCCAGCATTTT.

This rearrangement joins TRBV7-9 to TRBJ2-3, with 13 positions matching TRBD2. CDR3 size: 16 residues. Per the germline V gene, CDR1 is SEHNR and CDR2 is FQNEAQ (reference sequence). Trimming cost V 3 bases and J 4 bases; bases outside gene matches: 4. In DNA, the CDR3 is TGTGCCAGCAGCTTTCCCGGACTAGCGGGGGCAGATACGCAGTATTTT. Protein product: CASSFPGLAGADTQYF.

The chain couples TRBV19 to TRBJ1-3; D remains unclear. This CDR3 spans 15 amino acids. V was trimmed by 6 bases and J by 0 bases, leaving 12 bases between them. CDR1 and CDR2 (germline): LNHDA, SQIVND (reference sequence). CDR3 protein: CASRRDTNSGNTIYF. As DNA, the CDR3 is TGTGCCAGTAGGAGAGACACTAACTCTGGAAACACCATATATTTT.

The chain employs TRBV7-3 and TRBJ2-1, with D perhaps TRBD2 (5 bases). Trimming pared 2 bases from V and 6 bases from J, leaving 11 bases between. Germline-derived CDR1 and CDR2 are SGHTA and FQGTGA. CDR3 size: 14 residues. CDR3 amino acids: CASSLGRALNEQFF. CDR3 DNA sequence: TGTGCCAGCAGCTTAGGGCGGGCGCTCAATGAGCAGTTCTTC. Variable domain in full (rest from reference TRBV7-3 and TRBJ2-1): GAGVSQTPSNKVTEKGKYVELRCDPISGHTALYWYRQSLGQGPEFLIYFQGTGAADDSGLPNDRFFAVRPEGSVSTLKIQRTERGDSAVYLCASSLGRALNEQFFGPGTRLTVL.

The V call is TRBV4-3, the J call TRBJ2-5, with D perhaps TRBD2 (7 bases). CDR3 length: 18 residues. V shed 2 bases and J shed 1 base, with 20 bases lying between them. From germline, CDR1 is LGHNA and CDR2 YSLEER. This CDR3 is CASSQFRARRGLQETQYF. The CDR3 DNA reads as TGCGCCAGCAGCCAATTCCGCGCCCGGCGGGGGCTCCAAGAGACCCAGTACTTC.

The V and J genes are TRBV6-5 and TRBJ2-7; D is unresolved. Per the germline V gene, CDR1 is MNHEY and CDR2 is SVGAGI. CDR3 length: 14 residues. V was clipped by 8 bases and J by 5 bases, with 19 bases between them. CDR3 in DNA: TGTGCCAGCCGTCTTTCAAACTTTGTCGACGAGCAGTACTTC. Amino acid sequence: CASRLSNFVDEQYF.

The gene calls are TRBV5-4 and TRBJ1-1, with TRBD1 as a possible D gene (5 bases). The germline V gene has CDR1 SGHNT and CDR2 YYREEE (reference sequence). This CDR3 has 14 amino acids. V dropped 1 base and J dropped 1 base, with 8 bases sitting between them. The CDR3 here is CASSLSGTNTEAFF. As DNA, the CDR3 is TGTGCCAGCAGCTTGTCAGGGACGAACACTGAAGCTTTCTTT. Variable domain in full (rest from reference TRBV5-4 and TRBJ1-1): ETGVTQSPTHLIKTRGQQVTLRCSSQSGHNTVSWYQQALGQGPQFIFQYYREEENGRGNFPPRFSGLQFPNYSSELNVNALELDDSALYLCASSLSGTNTEAFFGQGTRLTVV.

This clone was counted once. V usage is TRBV28 and J usage is TRBJ1-4; 7 bases fit TRBD1. V dropped 4 bases and J dropped 9; count of bases not matched to a gene: 11. The CDR3 spans 15 residues. Germline CDR1 MDHEN, CDR2 SYDVKM. The CDR3 loop is CASSSTSDRFQKLFF. CDR3 DNA sequence: TGTGCCAGCAGTTCCACCTCGGACAGGTTTCAAAAACTGTTTTTT.

The genes are TRBV28 and TRBJ2-2; D uncertain. V was trimmed by 6 bases and J by 5 bases, leaving 10 bases between them. The CDR3 is 13 residues long. Germline lookup yields CDR1 MDHEN and CDR2 SYDVKM. The CDR3 DNA follows: TGTGCCAGCAGGCCAGCCGGGACCGGGGAGCTGTTTTTT. It is translated as CASRPAGTGELFF.

This clone was found once. V usage is TRBV7-2 and J usage is TRBJ2-7, with 7 bases that match TRBD1. CDR1 SGHTA and CDR2 FQGNSA come from the germline V gene. The CDR3 extends over 13 amino acids. V lost 3 bases and J lost 5; bases outside the gene matches: 4. CDR3 protein: CASSFTGVDEQYF. As DNA, the CDR3 is TGTGCCAGCAGCTTTACAGGGGTGGACGAGCAGTACTTC.

This clone was picked up one time. The chain uses TRBV4-2 and TRBJ1-2, with D perhaps matching TRBD1 (6 bases). CDR1 and CDR2 (germline): LGHNA, YNFKEQ. Trimming cost V 0 bases and J 4 bases, with 15 bases left between them. This CDR3 region has 16 residues. CDR3 loop: CASSQDHDRKFYGYTF. CDR3 sequence (DNA): TGTGCCAGCAGCCAAGATCATGACAGGAAATTCTATGGCTACACCTTC.

The chain carries TRBV5-4 and TRBJ2-3; D is unclear. CDR3 size: 14 residues. Germline V lookup: CDR1 SGHNT, CDR2 YYREEE (reference sequence). The V and J ends lost 2 bases and 0 bases respectively, with 7 bases between them. The CDR3 sequence: CASSFGPSTDTQYF. As DNA, the CDR3 is TGTGCCAGCAGCTTTGGACCTAGCACAGATACGCAGTATTTT.

The rearrangement links TRBV5-1 to TRBJ2-3, with D uncertain. Germline CDR1 and CDR2: SGHRS and YFSETQ. This CDR3 spans 13 amino acids. V shed 0 bases and J shed 4 bases, with 6 bases lying between them. CDR3 sequence (DNA): TGCGCCAGCAGCTTGGGCAGCCCAGATACGCAGTATTTT. Its protein product is CASSLGSPDTQYF.

V and J are TRBV5-1 and TRBJ2-1; possibly TRBD2 for D (6 bases). The CDR3 runs 12 residues. Trimming took off 5 bases at V and 8 bases at J, with 11 bases between the two ends. Germline CDR1 and CDR2: SGHRS and YFSETQ. The CDR3 region is CASRDTGDEQFF. The CDR3 coding sequence is TGCGCCAGCAGGGATACGGGGGATGAGCAGTTCTTC.

The chain couples TRBV18 to TRBJ2-3; 10 bases agree with TRBD2. The J segment lost 4 bases and the V segment lost 8 bases, leaving 18 bases of the junction unmatched. The CDR3 is made up of 18 amino acids. Looked up from germline, CDR1 is KGHSH and CDR2 is LQKENI. The CDR3 bases are TGTGCCAGCCGGGAAAGCGGGAGGGCCTTCGCGAGCCCAGATACGCAGTATTTT. Translating it yields CASRESGRAFASPDTQYF.

The V and J genes are TRBV27 and TRBJ2-7; the D gene is possibly TRBD1 (6 bases). Germline V lookup: CDR1 MNHEY, CDR2 SMNVEV (reference sequence). CDR3 size: 15 residues. Deletions cut 5 bases from V and 0 bases from J, with 14 bases between. The CDR3 nucleotides are TGTGCCAGCAGTGCCAGGGGAAGGAGCTCCTACGAGCAGTACTTC. Protein product: CASSARGRSSYEQYF.

The V and J genes are TRBV5-1 and TRBJ2-3; TRBD1 agrees at 8 bases. Germline CDR1 and CDR2: SGHRS and YFSETQ. The CDR3 is made up of 13 amino acids. The J segment lost 4 bases and the V segment lost 4 bases, leaving 2 bases of the junction unmatched. CDR3 DNA sequence: TGCGCCAGCAGCCCGACAGGGGCAGATACGCAGTATTTT. Its translation: CASSPTGADTQYF.

V gene TRBV7-2 combines with J gene TRBJ2-2, with D perhaps TRBD1 (5 bases). Per germline, CDR1 SGHTA and CDR2 FQGNSA. This CDR3 has 15 amino acids. V lost 5 bases to trimming and J lost 4 bases, with 14 bases between them. Here the CDR3 reads CASSQRQPRTGELFF. CDR3 DNA sequence: TGTGCCAGCAGCCAACGACAGCCCCGCACCGGGGAGCTGTTTTTT. Looking up the rest from reference TRBV7-2 and TRBJ2-2 gives the full variable domain: GAGVSQSPSNKVTEKGKDVELRCDPISGHTALYWYRQSLGQGLEFLIYFQGNSAPDKSGLPSDRFSAERTGGSVSTLTIQRTQQEDSAVYLCASSQRQPRTGELFFGEGSRLTVL.

The rearrangement links TRBV5-1 to TRBJ2-5; D is possibly TRBD1 (5 bases). V gave up 0 bases and J gave up 5 bases, with 14 bases separating them. In germline, CDR1 is SGHRS, CDR2 YFSETQ. There are 15 residues in the CDR3. In DNA, the CDR3 is TGCGCCAGCAGCTTGGGGAACAGGTTCGGGGAGACCCAGTACTTC. Translated, it gives CASSLGNRFGETQYF.

This chain links TRBV2 with TRBJ2-6; 7 nucleotides agree with TRBD1. CDR1 is SNHLY and CDR2 is FYNNEI in the germline V gene. The CDR3 contains 15 residues. V trimming: 7 bases; J trimming: 4 bases; junction bases outside the gene matches: 7. CDR3 in amino acids: CASNVQGSGANVLTF. CDR3 sequence (DNA): TGTGCCAGCAACGTACAGGGGAGCGGGGCCAACGTCCTGACTTTC.

The chain has TRBV6-6 and TRBJ2-1; TRBD2 might be the D (6 bases). V gave up 2 bases and J gave up 7 bases, with 12 bases separating them. This CDR3 is 14 amino acids long. CDR1 and CDR2 (germline): MNHNY, SVGAGI (reference sequence). The CDR3 DNA sequence: TGTGCCAGCAGTTACAGCTCGAGCGGGAATGAGCAGTTCTTC. This encodes CASSYSSSGNEQFF.

The chain recombines TRBV19 with TRBJ1-3; no firm D call. CDR1 is LNHDA, CDR2 SQIVND, per germline (reference sequence). The CDR3 is 15 amino acids. Trimming left V 6 bases short and J 0 bases short, with 12 bases between. The DNA of the CDR3 is TGTGCCAGTAGAGAGGACCGTAGCTCTGGAAACACCATATATTTT. Translating gives CASREDRSSGNTIYF.

This sequence joins TRBV6-6 and TRBJ2-1; the D gene is possibly TRBD2 (6 bases). This CDR3 has 16 amino acids. Germline lookup yields CDR1 MNHNY and CDR2 SVGAGI (reference sequence). V shed 6 bases and J shed 4 bases, with 19 bases lying between them. The chain's CDR3 is CASRGFRDSLYNEQFF. CDR3 sequence (DNA): TGTGCCAGCAGGGGATTCCGGGACTCGTTATACAATGAGCAGTTCTTC.

The genes are TRBV5-5 and TRBJ2-7, with 8 positions matching TRBD2. With V trimmed by 4 bases and J by 3 bases, 6 bases remained unmatched. The CDR3 is 14 residues long. Germline V gene sequence: CDR1 SGHKS, CDR2 YYEKEE (reference sequence). The CDR3 protein is CASSHSGESYEQYF. The CDR3 DNA reads as TGTGCCAGCAGCCATAGCGGGGAAAGCTACGAGCAGTACTTC.